This entry lists 32 T cell receptor beta chains sequenced from one sample in a study of T cell responses to AZD1222 COVID-19 vaccine. The repertoire was sequenced with immunoSEQ multiplex PCR; TCRdb's copy has only in-frame clones and lacks some. The table shows just under 95,000 clones, with 80% to 90% occurring only once. The specimen comprised peripheral blood, sampled on day 0 of AZD1222 vaccination. The source is an adult in good health.

The chain links TRBV7-8 to TRBJ2-3; D remains unclear. CDR1 and CDR2 (germline): SGHVS, FQNEAQ. The CDR3 covers 12 residues. Trimming cost V 5 bases and J 6 bases, with 9 bases left between them. CDR3 protein: CASSQSADTQYF. CDR3 sequence (DNA): TGTGCCAGCAGCCAAAGCGCGGATACGCAGTATTTT.

The chain is built from TRBV12-3 or TRBV12-4 and TRBJ1-5, with D unclear. Trimming left V 7 bases short and J 5 bases short, with 12 bases between. The CDR3 consists of 13 residues. CDR3 sequence: CASNNLGHQPQHF. In DNA form, the CDR3 reads TGTGCCAGCAATAATTTAGGGCATCAGCCCCAGCATTTT.

This clone has a single count. The V call is TRBV7-9, the J call TRBJ2-1, with D possibly TRBD2 on 5 matching bases. Trimming removed 3 bases at V and 0 bases at J, with 12 bases between. CDR3 size: 16 residues. Germline values: CDR1 SEHNR, CDR2 FQNEAQ (reference sequence). The chain's CDR3 is CASSFARTFSYNEQFF. For the CDR3, the DNA is TGTGCCAGCAGCTTCGCTAGGACTTTCTCCTACAATGAGCAGTTCTTC. The variable domain in full, completed from reference TRBV7-9 and TRBJ2-1, reads DTGVSQNPRHKITKRGQNVTFRCDPISEHNRLYWYRQTLGQGPEFLTYFQNEAQLEKSRLLSDRFSAERPKGSFSTLEIQRTEQGDSAMYLCASSFARTFSYNEQFFGPGTRLTVL.

This clone occurred a few times. The chain joins TRBV14 to TRBJ1-1; no firm D call. Trimming removed 3 bases at V and 6 bases at J, with 11 bases between. Germline loops: CDR1 SGHDN, CDR2 FVKESK. The CDR3 is made up of 13 amino acids. The CDR3 bases are TGTGCCAGCAGCCATTCCGGATTTGCTGAAGCTTTCTTT. Its protein is CASSHSGFAEAFF.

The CDR3 sequence is CASRTGGAGNSPLHF. The DNA of the CDR3 is TGTGCCAGCAGGACAGGGGGCGCGGGCAATTCACCCCTCCACTTT. The chain joins TRBV6-5 to TRBJ1-6; the match to TRBD1 covers 10 bases. V dropped 6 bases and J dropped 7; count of bases not matched to a gene: 6. The CDR3 runs to 15 residues. Looked up from germline, CDR1 is MNHEY and CDR2 is SVGAGI.

J is TRBJ2-7 and V is TRBV5-1; 12 bases line up with TRBD2. The trim removed 4 bases at V and 3 bases at J, leaving 8 bases unmatched. The CDR3 is made up of 16 amino acids. CDR1 SGHRS and CDR2 YFSETQ come from the germline V gene. This chain's CDR3 is CASSPVTSGRNYEQYF. The CDR3 bases are TGCGCCAGCAGCCCCGTGACTAGCGGGAGAAACTACGAGCAGTACTTC.

The V call is TRBV4-2, the J call TRBJ2-3; no clear D. V was clipped by 0 bases and J by 0 bases, with 7 bases between them. The germline CDR1 and CDR2 sequences are LGHNA and YNFKEQ. This CDR3 comprises 15 residues. The CDR3 nucleotides read TGTGCCAGCAGCCAAGATTCCGCTAGCACAGATACGCAGTATTTT. Its protein is CASSQDSASTDTQYF.

V usage is TRBV18 and J usage is TRBJ2-1; D may be TRBD1 (5 bases). This CDR3 is 14 amino acids long. The germline V gene has CDR1 KGHSH and CDR2 LQKENI. Between the trimmed V and J ends, which lost 2 bases and 6 bases, there was a span of 11 bases. The CDR3 is CASSPVGVGNEQFF. The CDR3 coding sequence is TGTGCCAGCTCACCAGTAGGGGTGGGCAATGAGCAGTTCTTC.

The V and J genes are TRBV5-5 and TRBJ2-3, with D perhaps being TRBD1 or TRBD2 (5 bases each). V was trimmed by 4 bases and J by 2 bases, leaving 20 bases between them. The CDR3 has 17 amino acids. CDR1 and CDR2 (germline): SGHKS, YYEKEE (reference sequence). In nucleotides, the CDR3 is TGTGCCAGCAGCCGACGTCGGGACGTAGGCGTCACAGATACGCAGTATTTT. Translating it yields CASSRRRDVGVTDTQYF.

The gene calls are TRBV5-1 and TRBJ1-1; D might be TRBD1 (5 bases). Deletions cut 5 bases from V and 0 bases from J, with 11 bases between. The CDR3 is 14 amino acids. Germline V gene sequence: CDR1 SGHRS, CDR2 YFSETQ. The CDR3 DNA is TGCGCCAGCAGGCCCGGGGGAATGAACACTGAAGCTTTCTTT. This encodes CASRPGGMNTEAFF.

This chain joins TRBV3-1 (or the pseudogene TRBV3-2) and TRBJ1-6; maybe TRBD1 (6 bases). The CDR3 is 13 residues long. Between the trimmed V and J ends, which lost 4 bases and 14 bases, there was a span of 15 bases. Germline-derived CDR1 and CDR2 are LGHDT and YNNKEL (reference sequence). DNA of the CDR3: TGTGCCAGCAGCCCCAGGACAGACTCCTCCCTCCACTTT. This gives the protein CASSPRTDSSLHF.

This clone has just one count. The chain's CDR3 is CASSMIQELGNEQFF. CDR3 nucleotide sequence: TGCGCCAGCAGCATGATACAGGAGTTGGGGAATGAGCAGTTCTTC. The chain combines TRBV5-1 with TRBJ2-1; D may be TRBD1 (5 bases). The CDR3 runs to 15 residues. Trimming removed 4 bases from V and 7 bases from J, with 18 bases in between. Germline values: CDR1 SGHRS, CDR2 YFSETQ.

V and J are TRBV6-2 or TRBV6-3 and TRBJ2-7; TRBD2 agrees at 7 bases. J lost 7 bases, V lost 2 bases, and 5 bases had no gene match. CDR3 size: 13 residues. CDR1 MNHEY and CDR2 SVGEGT come from the germline V gene. CDR3 residues: CASSYGAGFEQYF. The CDR3 DNA sequence: TGTGCCAGCAGTTACGGAGCGGGATTTGAGCAGTACTTC.

The gene calls are TRBV11-3 and TRBJ2-2; TRBD2 matches at 11 bases. The CDR3 covers 19 residues. Trimming cost V 5 bases and J 2 bases; bases outside gene matches: 13. Germline-derived CDR1 and CDR2 are SGHNT and YENEEA. DNA of the CDR3: TGTGCCAGCAGCACAACGATAAATAGCGGGAGGGCCAACACCGGGGAGCTGTTTTTT. Its protein product is CASSTTINSGRANTGELFF.

The chain carries TRBV27 and TRBJ2-7, with D perhaps TRBD1 (6 bases). The germline gives CDR1 MNHEY, CDR2 SMNVEV (reference sequence). Trimming took off 4 bases at V and 3 bases at J, with 16 bases between the two ends. The CDR3 covers 15 residues. The CDR3: CASSSIIGQRYEQYF. CDR3 sequence (DNA): TGTGCCAGCAGTTCAATCATAGGACAGCGCTACGAGCAGTACTTC.

The V gene is TRBV5-1, the J gene TRBJ2-1; TRBD2 is a possible D gene (5 bases). Germline assignment: CDR1 SGHRS and CDR2 YFSETQ. Trimming shortened V by 0 bases and J by 0 bases, and 10 bases separated the two germline ends. The length of the CDR3 is 16 residues. This chain's CDR3 is CASSLESGLSYNEQFF. CDR3 bases: TGCGCCAGCAGCTTGGAAAGCGGTCTCTCCTACAATGAGCAGTTCTTC.

The rearrangement uses TRBV5-1 and TRBJ2-5, with 7 nucleotides matching TRBD2. V dropped 4 bases and J dropped 1; count of bases not matched to a gene: 1. Germline V gene sequence: CDR1 SGHRS, CDR2 YFSETQ. The CDR3 extends over 13 amino acids. In DNA form, the CDR3 reads TGCGCCAGCAGCGGGGGGGTCCAAGAGACCCAGTACTTC. This translates into CASSGGVQETQYF.

The chain is built from TRBV7-9 and TRBJ1-5, with D possibly TRBD1 on 5 matching bases. CDR1 SEHNR and CDR2 FQNEAQ come from the germline V gene (reference sequence). With 0 bases removed from V and 2 bases from J, the gap between germline ends came to 8 bases. The CDR3 extends over 15 amino acids. DNA of the CDR3: TGTGCCAGCAGCTTAGCGGCAGGGCGCAATCAGCCCCAGCATTTT. It is translated as CASSLAAGRNQPQHF.

The V call is TRBV4-1, the J call TRBJ2-1; unclear D gene. The length of the CDR3 is 13 residues. Trimming cost V 0 bases and J 7 bases, with 7 bases left between them. Germline V CDR1 and CDR2: MGHRA, YSYEKL. In DNA form, the CDR3 reads TGCGCCAGCAGCCAAGAAAGAAGGAATGAGCAGTTCTTC. Protein: CASSQERRNEQFF.

The chain uses TRBV5-6 and TRBJ2-3; 9 bases map to TRBD1. This CDR3 has 15 amino acids. CDR1 SGHDT and CDR2 YYEEEE come from the germline V gene. The V and J ends lost 2 bases and 4 bases, in that order; junction bases with no gene match: 5. CDR3 loop: CASSFGTGRADTQYF. The DNA for the CDR3 is TGTGCCAGCAGCTTCGGGACAGGGAGGGCAGATACGCAGTATTTT.

This rearrangement joins TRBV24-1 to TRBJ2-2; TRBD1 is a possible D gene (6 bases). The CDR3 is made up of 17 amino acids. The V gene lost 2 bases and the J gene lost 5 bases, with 17 bases spanning the gap. Germline lookup yields CDR1 KGHDR and CDR2 SFDVKD. The CDR3 loop reads CATSDSTGPSTTGELFF. In DNA form, the CDR3 reads TGTGCCACCAGTGATTCCACAGGGCCAAGTACGACCGGGGAGCTGTTTTTT.

The rearrangement joins TRBV5-4 to TRBJ1-2; maybe TRBD1 (5 bases). The ends were cut back, 4 bases at V and 2 bases at J, with 18 bases in the middle. Germline V CDR1 and CDR2: SGHNT, YYREEE (reference sequence). The CDR3 is 16 amino acids. CDR3: CASSQPKWGQNYGYTF. In nucleotides, the CDR3 is TGTGCCAGCAGCCAACCAAAATGGGGCCAGAACTATGGCTACACCTTC. Drawing the rest from reference TRBV5-4 and TRBJ1-2, the complete variable domain is ETGVTQSPTHLIKTRGQQVTLRCSSQSGHNTVSWYQQALGQGPQFIFQYYREEENGRGNFPPRFSGLQFPNYSSELNVNALELDDSALYLCASSQPKWGQNYGYTFGSGTRLTVV.

This clone was observed a single time. The rearrangement links TRBV19 to TRBJ1-6; D gene unclear. V gave up 5 bases and J gave up 7 bases, with 15 bases separating them. Germline V CDR1 and CDR2: LNHDA, SQIVND (reference sequence). This CDR3 comprises 15 residues. For the CDR3, the DNA is TGTGCCAGTAGTGCCGGGGAACCAGAGAATTCACCCCTCCACTTT. Translating it yields CASSAGEPENSPLHF.

J is TRBJ2-6 and V is TRBV3-1 (or the pseudogene TRBV3-2); a weak D match, TRBD1 (5 bases). Trimming took off 4 bases at V and 0 bases at J, with 7 bases between the two ends. The CDR3 consists of 15 residues. The germline gives CDR1 LGHDT, CDR2 YNNKEL (reference sequence). The CDR3 DNA sequence: TGTGCCAGCAGCCCAGACAGCTCTGGGGCCAACGTCCTGACTTTC. It translates to CASSPDSSGANVLTF.

The rearrangement joins TRBV6-1 to TRBJ2-1, with 15 bases fitting TRBD2. CDR3 length: 17 amino acids. V trimming: 0 bases; J trimming: 7 bases; junction bases outside the gene matches: 4. Per germline, CDR1 MNHNS and CDR2 SASEGT. DNA for the CDR3: TGTGCCAGCAGTGAAGCGGGGACTAGCGGGAGGCCAAATGAGCAGTTCTTC. It specifies CASSEAGTSGRPNEQFF.

The chain employs TRBV6-5 and TRBJ1-2; D not certain. Trimming removed 5 bases from V and 0 bases from J, with 10 bases in between. Germline CDR1 reads MNHEY; CDR2 reads SVGAGI. The CDR3 is 14 amino acids. CDR3: CASSPTWTNYGYTF. As DNA, the CDR3 is TGTGCCAGCAGTCCCACGTGGACTAACTATGGCTACACCTTC.

The V gene is TRBV10-3, the J gene TRBJ2-5; D might be TRBD2 (5 bases). The germline CDR1 and CDR2 sequences are ENHRY and SYGVKD. The CDR3 has 12 residues. Trimming shortened V by 7 bases and J by 3 bases, and 9 bases separated the two germline ends. The CDR3 coding sequence is TGTGCCATCAATGACGGGGAAGAGACCCAGTACTTC. This sequence encodes CAINDGEETQYF.

The chain carries TRBV5-1 and TRBJ2-2; D not resolved. With 0 bases removed from V and 0 bases from J, the gap between germline ends came to 9 bases. The CDR3 loop spans 16 amino acids. Germline V gene data show CDR1 as SGHRS and CDR2 as YFSETQ. The CDR3 coding sequence is TGCGCCAGCAGCTTGGCCAACAGTCCGAACACCGGGGAGCTGTTTTTT. Translation: CASSLANSPNTGELFF.

The chain is built from TRBV28 and TRBJ2-1; 9 bases match TRBD1. V trimming: 3 bases; J trimming: 10 bases; junction bases outside the gene matches: 10. Germline CDR1 and CDR2: MDHEN and SYDVKM. CDR3 size: 15 residues. CDR3 DNA sequence: TGTGCCAGCAGTTTTGGGACAGGGACTCAGGGGGAGCAGTTCTTC. Translating gives CASSFGTGTQGEQFF.

V is TRBV28 and J is TRBJ2-5, with D perhaps TRBD1 or TRBD2 (6 bases each). V gave up 6 bases and J gave up 7 bases, with 15 bases separating them. This CDR3 has 13 residues. Germline V gene sequence: CDR1 MDHEN, CDR2 SYDVKM. CDR3 DNA sequence: TGTGCCAGCAGCTCCAGCGGAGGGGGGACCCAGTACTTC. Translated: CASSSSGGGTQYF.

This clone was seen a handful of times. The chain recombines TRBV6-5 with TRBJ1-5; D possibly corresponds to TRBD1 (5 bases). The CDR3 has 15 amino acids. Trimming removed 6 bases from V and 4 bases from J, with 16 bases in between. In germline, CDR1 is MNHEY, CDR2 SVGAGI. The CDR3 coding sequence is TGTGCCAGCAGGCCCACAGGCTTCCGAAATCAGCCCCAGCATTTT. Its protein product is CASRPTGFRNQPQHF.

This clone occurred once. The V gene is TRBV28, the J gene TRBJ2-5; no reliable D call. The V gene lost 1 base and the J gene lost 2 bases, with 17 bases spanning the gap. Germline values: CDR1 MDHEN, CDR2 SYDVKM. The CDR3 has 17 residues. The CDR3 protein is CASSLLAHQVGQETQYF. Written as DNA, the CDR3 is TGTGCCAGCAGTTTATTGGCTCATCAGGTGGGGCAAGAGACCCAGTACTTC.